The 15 T cell receptor beta chains presented below share a single source sample, sequenced in a study of CD8 T cells in Susac syndrome. Random hexamers were used to reverse transcribe roughly 0.45 to 1 ug of RNA. A single record per CDR3 protein comes from TCRdb applying MiXCR to the immunoSEQ multiplex PCR reads. The sample lists hundreds of thousands of distinct CDR3 sequences, roughly 85% occurring once. The specimen was CD8+ T cells from PBMCs. The source of these receptors is a human donor with multiple sclerosis.

The CDR3 nucleotides are TGCGCCAGCAGCCACTTCTCCGGGGGGCACAATGAGCAGTTCTTC. It yields the protein CASSHFSGGHNEQFF. The genes are TRBV4-1 and TRBJ2-1, with D perhaps matching TRBD2 (7 bases). Germline CDR1 MGHRA, CDR2 YSYEKL. Between the trimmed V and J ends, which lost 3 bases and 5 bases, there was a span of 14 bases. The CDR3 is 15 residues long.

The chain combines TRBV28 with TRBJ2-7; D is uncertain. This CDR3 region has 13 residues. Trimming removed 4 bases from V and 3 bases from J, with 10 bases in between. Germline V gene lookup returns CDR1 MDHEN and CDR2 SYDVKM. The CDR3 DNA reads as TGTGCCAGCAGTTCAGACGGTTTCTACGAGCAGTACTTC. Its translation is CASSSDGFYEQYF.

This rearrangement joins TRBV2 to TRBJ2-1; D gene uncertain. Germline CDR1 is SNHLY and CDR2 is FYNNEI. V was trimmed by 4 bases and J by 3 bases, leaving 16 bases between them. The CDR3 covers 16 residues. Written as DNA, the CDR3 is TGTGCCAGCAGTGCCCCCGAGGTGGGGAACTACAATGAGCAGTTCTTC. Its translation is CASSAPEVGNYNEQFF.

V is TRBV2 and J is TRBJ2-7; tentative D call: TRBD2 (5 bases). The CDR3 sequence is 16 residues long. Per the germline V gene, CDR1 is SNHLY and CDR2 is FYNNEI. V dropped 6 bases and J dropped 1 base, with 19 bases sitting between them. CDR3 DNA: TGTGCCAGCAGCGAGGGTGTGGGGAACCTTTCCTACGAGCAGTACTTC. This translates into CASSEGVGNLSYEQYF.

The chain has TRBV27 and TRBJ2-1; 10 nucleotides agree with TRBD2. Germline values: CDR1 MNHEY, CDR2 SMNVEV (reference sequence). The CDR3 length is 16 residues. V lost 4 bases, J lost 5 bases, and 8 bases stayed unmatched. Here the CDR3 reads CASSSPGLAPDNEQFF. As DNA, the CDR3 is TGTGCCAGCAGTTCACCGGGACTAGCGCCTGACAATGAGCAGTTCTTC.

This clonotype has just one count. The V call is TRBV29-1, the J call TRBJ2-5; weak D call: TRBD1 (5 bases). The CDR3 has 12 amino acids. The V gene's germline CDR1 is SQVTM and CDR2 ANQGSEA. V was cut by 3 bases and J by 4 bases, with 9 bases left in between. CDR3 residues: CSVDVRAETQYF. Written as DNA, the CDR3 is TGCAGCGTTGACGTCAGGGCAGAGACCCAGTACTTC.

The rearrangement uses TRBV9 and TRBJ2-5, with D perhaps given as TRBD1 or TRBD2 (6 bases each). CDR3 length: 16 amino acids. Between the trimmed V and J ends, which lost 0 bases and 2 bases, there was a span of 14 bases. CDR1 SGDLS and CDR2 YYNGEE come from the germline V gene. The CDR3 coding sequence is TGTGCCAGCAGCGTAGTCGCCGGGGGCTATCAAGAGACCCAGTACTTC. Its translation: CASSVVAGGYQETQYF.

The chain links TRBV27 to TRBJ2-2, with 8 bases lining up with TRBD1. J lost 8 bases, V lost 2 bases, and 1 base had no gene match. This CDR3 is built from 13 residues. Germline lookup yields CDR1 MNHEY and CDR2 SMNVEV (reference sequence). The CDR3 loop is CASSLDRGGELFF. The DNA for the CDR3 is TGTGCCAGCAGTTTAGACAGGGGAGGGGAGCTGTTTTTT.

The chain carries TRBV27 and TRBJ2-7; D is perhaps TRBD1 (6 bases). Deletions cut 0 bases from V and 1 base from J, with 19 bases between. Looked up from germline, CDR1 is MNHEY and CDR2 is SMNVEV (reference sequence). The CDR3 sequence is 18 residues long. This CDR3 reads CASSLSGQGPPLSYEQYF. The CDR3 DNA follows: TGTGCCAGCAGTTTATCGGGGCAGGGGCCCCCTCTTTCCTACGAGCAGTACTTC.

The J gene is TRBJ2-7, the V gene TRBV5-1; D uncertain. The V gene's germline CDR1 is SGHRS and CDR2 YFSETQ. This CDR3 has 14 amino acids. V lost 5 bases, J lost 5 bases, and 17 bases lay in between. The CDR3 region has the DNA TGCGCCAGCAGTTTCGCAGCCCATCCGAACGAGCAGTACTTC. This translates into CASSFAAHPNEQYF.

The chain is built from TRBV29-1 and TRBJ2-3; D remains unclear. This CDR3 spans 13 amino acids. Germline assignment: CDR1 SQVTM and CDR2 ANQGSEA. The germline V and J ends were trimmed by 3 bases and 3 bases, with 10 bases remaining between them. DNA of the CDR3: TGCAGCGTTGACCTCGATGGAACAGATACGCAGTATTTT. This codes for CSVDLDGTDTQYF.

In its sample, this clonotype was seen a few times. The gene calls are TRBV4-1 and TRBJ2-7; D could derive from TRBD1 or TRBD2 (5 bases each). V dropped 3 bases and J dropped 4 bases, with 13 bases sitting between them. The CDR3 is 14 amino acids. Germline V lookup: CDR1 MGHRA, CDR2 YSYEKL. The CDR3 protein is CASSHLGRSYEQYF. Written as DNA, the CDR3 is TGCGCCAGCAGCCACCTGGGACGGTCGTACGAGCAGTACTTC.

The J gene is TRBJ1-1, the V gene TRBV3-1; D possibly corresponds to TRBD1 (5 bases). Germline V gene data show CDR1 as LGHDT and CDR2 as YNNKEL (reference sequence). Trimming removed 4 bases at V and 5 bases at J, with 14 bases between. This CDR3 contains 14 residues. This CDR3 is CASSRNDGGTEAFF. CDR3 in DNA: TGTGCCAGCAGCCGAAACGACGGGGGAACTGAAGCTTTCTTT.

V is TRBV30 and J is TRBJ2-1; 7 nucleotides match TRBD1. The J segment lost 5 bases and the V segment lost 0 bases, leaving 10 bases of the junction unmatched. Germline assignment: CDR1 GTSNPN and CDR2 SVGIG (reference sequence). This CDR3 contains 16 residues. CDR3 loop: CAWSVPGQVNHNEQFF. The CDR3 DNA reads TGTGCCTGGAGTGTACCCGGACAGGTAAACCACAATGAGCAGTTCTTC.

J is TRBJ1-1 and V is TRBV10-3; D is uncertain. CDR3 length equals 15 residues. V was shortened by 3 bases and J by 0 bases, with 11 bases between the two germline ends. Per germline, CDR1 ENHRY and CDR2 SYGVKD. The CDR3 here is CAISEGSAMNTEAFF. In nucleotides, the CDR3 is TGTGCCATCAGTGAAGGGTCCGCTATGAACACTGAAGCTTTCTTT.